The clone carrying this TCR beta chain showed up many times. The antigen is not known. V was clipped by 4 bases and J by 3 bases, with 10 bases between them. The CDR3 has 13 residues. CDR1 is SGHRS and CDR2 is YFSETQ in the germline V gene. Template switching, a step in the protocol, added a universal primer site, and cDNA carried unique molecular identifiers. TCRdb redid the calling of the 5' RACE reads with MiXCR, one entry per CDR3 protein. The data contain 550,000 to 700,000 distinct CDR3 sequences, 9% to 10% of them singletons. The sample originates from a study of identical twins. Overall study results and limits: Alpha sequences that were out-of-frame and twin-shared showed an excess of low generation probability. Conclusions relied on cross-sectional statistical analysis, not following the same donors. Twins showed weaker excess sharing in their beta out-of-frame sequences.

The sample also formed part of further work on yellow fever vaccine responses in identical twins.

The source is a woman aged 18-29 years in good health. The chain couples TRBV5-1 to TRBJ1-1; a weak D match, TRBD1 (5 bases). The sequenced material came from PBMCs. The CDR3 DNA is TGCGCCAGCAGCATAACAGGAGACACTGAAGCTTTCTTT. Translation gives CASSITGDTEAFF.